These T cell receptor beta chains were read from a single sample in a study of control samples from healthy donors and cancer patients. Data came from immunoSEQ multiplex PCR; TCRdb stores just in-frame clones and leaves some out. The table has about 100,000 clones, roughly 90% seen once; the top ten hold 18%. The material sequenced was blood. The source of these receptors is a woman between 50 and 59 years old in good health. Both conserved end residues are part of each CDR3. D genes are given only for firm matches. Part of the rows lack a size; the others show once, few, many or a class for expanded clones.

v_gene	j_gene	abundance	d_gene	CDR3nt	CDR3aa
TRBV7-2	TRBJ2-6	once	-	TGTGCCAGCAGCCAGGCACCGGGGGCCTCTGGGGCCAACGTCCTGACTTTC	CASSQAPGASGANVLTF
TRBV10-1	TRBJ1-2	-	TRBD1	TGCGCCAGCAGTGAAATAAGCCGGAGGGGACAGGGACGTTATGGCTACACCTTC	CASSEISRRGQGRYGYTF
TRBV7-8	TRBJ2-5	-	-	TGTGCCAGCAGGGGGTACGGCCAAGAGACCCAGTACTTC	CASRGYGQETQYF
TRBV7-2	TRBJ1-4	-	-	TGTGCCAGCAGCTTAACGGCCCGGGCAACTAATGAAAAACTGTTTTTT	CASSLTARATNEKLFF
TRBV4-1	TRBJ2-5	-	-	TGCGCCAGCAGCCAAGTGCAACAGGGCGGCCAAGAGACCCAGTACTTC	CASSQVQQGGQETQYF
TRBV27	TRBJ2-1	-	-	TGTGCCAGCAGTTTATTCCGGGACTCATACGACAATGAGCAGTTCTTC	CASSLFRDSYDNEQFF
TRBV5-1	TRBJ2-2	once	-	TGCGCCAGCAGCTCCTACCCAGGGACCGGGGAGCTGTTTTTT	CASSSYPGTGELFF
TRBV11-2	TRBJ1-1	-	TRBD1	TGTGCCAGCAGCGCTCCCGGGACAGGGACTGAAGCTTTCTTT	CASSAPGTGTEAFF
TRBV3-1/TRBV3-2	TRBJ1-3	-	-	TGTGCCAGCAGCAGGGACATCTCTGGAAACACCATATATTTT	CASSRDISGNTIYF
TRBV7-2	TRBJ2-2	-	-	TGTGCCAGCAGCTTAAGCAGAGTACAGAGAGGCACCGGGGAGCTGTTTTTT	CASSLSRVQRGTGELFF
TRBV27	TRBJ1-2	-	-	TGTGCCAGCAGTCCCTTGGAACGGACTAACTATGGCTACACCTTC	CASSPLERTNYGYTF
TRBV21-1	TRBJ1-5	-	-	TGTGCCAGCAGCAAAGCGTTTTATCAGCCCCAGCATTTT	CASSKAFYQPQHF
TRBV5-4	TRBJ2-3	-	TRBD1	TGTGCCAGCAGCTTTGACAGGGGGCTAGGAGATACGCAGTATTTT	CASSFDRGLGDTQYF
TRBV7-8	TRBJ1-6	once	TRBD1	TGTGCCAGCAGCTCTGACAGGGGTAATTCACCCCTCCACTTT	CASSSDRGNSPLHF
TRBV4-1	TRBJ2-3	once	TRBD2	TGCGCCAGCAGCCAACGCGTAGCGGGGGGGCTGCCCGATACGCAGTATTTT	CASSQRVAGGLPDTQYF
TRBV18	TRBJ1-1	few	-	TGTGCCAGCTCACCCTTGAACACTGAAGCTTTCTTT	CASSPLNTEAFF
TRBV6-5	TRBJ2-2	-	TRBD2	TGTGCCTCGGCGGGGGGGTTCGAGAACACCGGGGAGCTGTTTTTT	CASAGGFENTGELFF
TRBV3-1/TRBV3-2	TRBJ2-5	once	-	TGTGCCAGCAGCCAAGATTGGGGGGCTAGCCAAGAGACCCAGTACTTC	CASSQDWGASQETQYF
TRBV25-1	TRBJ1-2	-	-	TGTGCCAGCAGGGACTCTTCCTATGGCTACACCTTC	CASRDSSYGYTF
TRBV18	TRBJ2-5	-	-	TGTGCCAGCTCGCCGGGGTCCCAAGAGACCCAGTACTTC	CASSPGSQETQYF
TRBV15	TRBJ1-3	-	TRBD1	TGTGCCACCCACGTTGGGACAGGGACGACCGCCAACACCATATATTTT	CATHVGTGTTANTIYF
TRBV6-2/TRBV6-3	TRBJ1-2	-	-	TGTGCCAGCAGTCGCAGTAACTATGGCTACACCTTC	CASSRSNYGYTF
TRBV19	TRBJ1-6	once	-	TGTGCCAGTAGTCCAGCAAATTCACCCCTCCACTTT	CASSPANSPLHF
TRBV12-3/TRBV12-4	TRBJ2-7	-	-	TGTGCCAGCAGTTTATGGACAAACTACGAGCAGTACTTC	CASSLWTNYEQYF
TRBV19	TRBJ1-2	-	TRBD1	TGTGCCAGTAGTTCCCGGGAAGGCAGGGGGCTTGGAGGCTACACCTTC	CASSSREGRGLGGYTF
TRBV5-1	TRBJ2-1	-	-	TGCGCCAGCAGCTGGCGAGGGATCCAGCACAATGAGCAGTTCTTC	CASSWRGIQHNEQFF
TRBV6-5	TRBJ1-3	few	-	TGTGCCTGTTACAGGGCAGGGTTTGACACCATATATTTT	CACYRAGFDTIYF
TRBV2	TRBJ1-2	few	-	TGTGCCAGCAGTGAAGTTATGAGGGCTGGCTACACCTTC	CASSEVMRAGYTF
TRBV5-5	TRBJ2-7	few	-	TGTGCCAGCAGCCGGTTGGCCGATTACGAGCAGTACTTC	CASSRLADYEQYF
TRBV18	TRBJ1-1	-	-	TGTGCCAGCTCACCAAGGGGACTGAACACTGAAGCTTTCTTT	CASSPRGLNTEAFF
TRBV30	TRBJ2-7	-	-	TGTGCCTGGAGTGTAGGACTCGGCTACGAGCAGTACTTC	CAWSVGLGYEQYF
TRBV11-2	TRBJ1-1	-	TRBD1	TGTGCCAGCAGCTTGACAGGGCAGGGCACTGAAGCTTTCTTT	CASSLTGQGTEAFF
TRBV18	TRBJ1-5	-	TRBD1	TGTGCCAGCTCAGGGCAGACAGGGGGACAGCCCCAGCATTTT	CASSGQTGGQPQHF
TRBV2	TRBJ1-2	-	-	TGTGCCAGCAGACCCGACACGAACGGCTACACCTTC	CASRPDTNGYTF
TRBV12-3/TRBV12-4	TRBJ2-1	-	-	TGTGCCAGCAGGGTCTCCTACAATGAGCAGTTCTTC	CASRVSYNEQFF
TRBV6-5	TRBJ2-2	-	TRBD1	TGTGCCAGCAGCCGGGACAGGGGGACCGGGGAGCTGTTTTTT	CASSRDRGTGELFF
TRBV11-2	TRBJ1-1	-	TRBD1	TGTGCCAGCAGCCCTAGACAGGGAGTAAACACTGAAGCTTTCTTT	CASSPRQGVNTEAFF
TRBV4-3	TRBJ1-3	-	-	TGCGCCAGCAGCCCCTCGTGGTCCTACTCTGGAAACACCATATATTTT	CASSPSWSYSGNTIYF
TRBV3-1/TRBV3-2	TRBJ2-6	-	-	TGTGCCAGCAGCCAGGCAGGGGCCAACGTCCTGACTTTC	CASSQAGANVLTF
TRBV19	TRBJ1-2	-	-	TGTGCCAGTAGTATACGAGACGGGTATGGCTACACCTTC	CASSIRDGYGYTF
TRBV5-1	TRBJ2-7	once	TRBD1	TGCGCCAGCAGCTTGGCGGGACAGCTGAGCTCCTACGAGCAGTACTTC	CASSLAGQLSSYEQYF
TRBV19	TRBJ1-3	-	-	TGTGCCAGTAGCCTGAGGAGCTCTGGAAACACCATATATTTT	CASSLRSSGNTIYF